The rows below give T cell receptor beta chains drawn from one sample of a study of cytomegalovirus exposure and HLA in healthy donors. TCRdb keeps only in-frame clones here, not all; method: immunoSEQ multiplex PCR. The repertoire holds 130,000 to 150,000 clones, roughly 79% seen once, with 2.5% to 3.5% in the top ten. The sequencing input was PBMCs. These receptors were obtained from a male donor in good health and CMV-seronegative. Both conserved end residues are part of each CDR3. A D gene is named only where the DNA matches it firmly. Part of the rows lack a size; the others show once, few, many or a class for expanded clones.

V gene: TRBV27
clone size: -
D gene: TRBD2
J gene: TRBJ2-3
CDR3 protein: CASSLGLAGGPQDTQYF
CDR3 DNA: TGTGCCAGCAGTTTGGGACTAGCGGGAGGGCCTCAAGATACGCAGTATTTT

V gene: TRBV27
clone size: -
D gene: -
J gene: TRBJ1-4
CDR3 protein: CASSLNPRGSATNEKLFF
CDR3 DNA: TGTGCCAGCAGTTTAAACCCCAGGGGAAGTGCAACTAATGAAAAACTGTTTTTT

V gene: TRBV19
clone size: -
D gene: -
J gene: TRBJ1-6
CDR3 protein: CASSIRGTYNSPLHF
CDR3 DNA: TGTGCCAGTAGTATTAGGGGAACCTATAATTCACCCCTCCACTTT

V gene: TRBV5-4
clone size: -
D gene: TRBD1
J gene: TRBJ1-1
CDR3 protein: CASSWGGDRGTLKAFF
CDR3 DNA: TGTGCCAGCAGCTGGGGGGGGGACAGGGGGACGCTAAAAGCTTTCTTT

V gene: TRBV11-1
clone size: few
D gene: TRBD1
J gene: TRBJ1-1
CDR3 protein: CASSAANRGNTEAFF
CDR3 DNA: TGTGCCAGCAGCGCTGCCAACAGGGGGAACACTGAAGCTTTCTTT

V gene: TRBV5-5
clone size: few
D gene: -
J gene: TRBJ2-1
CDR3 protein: CASSPIPVIRNEQFF
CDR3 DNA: TGTGCCAGCAGCCCCATTCCGGTAATCAGGAATGAGCAGTTCTTC

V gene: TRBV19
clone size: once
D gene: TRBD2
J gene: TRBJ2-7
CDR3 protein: CASGGGAYEQYF
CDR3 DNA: TGTGCCAGTGGTGGGGGGGCCTACGAGCAGTACTTC

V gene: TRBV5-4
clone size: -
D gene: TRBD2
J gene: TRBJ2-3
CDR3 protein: CASTGGASGGSTDTQYF
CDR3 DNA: TGTGCCAGCACGGGCGGAGCTAGCGGGGGGAGCACAGATACGCAGTATTTT

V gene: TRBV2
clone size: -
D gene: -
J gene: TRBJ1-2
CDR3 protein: CASSEQGYNYGYTF
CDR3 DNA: TGTGCCAGCAGTGAACAGGGGTATAACTATGGCTACACCTTC

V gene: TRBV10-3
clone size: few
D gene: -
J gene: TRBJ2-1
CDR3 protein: CAISEGGSSYNEQFF
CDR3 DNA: TGTGCCATCAGTGAGGGGGGGAGCTCCTACAATGAGCAGTTCTTC

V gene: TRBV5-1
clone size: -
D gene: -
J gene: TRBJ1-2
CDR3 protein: CASSLGQPGGYTF
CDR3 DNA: TGCGCCAGCAGCTTGGGACAGCCGGGTGGCTACACCTTC

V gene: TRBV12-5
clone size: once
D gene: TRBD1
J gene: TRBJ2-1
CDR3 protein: CASGLQPGQGEFF
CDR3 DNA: TGTGCTAGTGGTTTGCAGCCGGGACAGGGGGAGTTCTTC

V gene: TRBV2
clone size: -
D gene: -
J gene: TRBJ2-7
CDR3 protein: CASMGGFDSYEQYF
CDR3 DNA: TGTGCCAGCATGGGCGGGTTCGACTCCTACGAGCAGTACTTC

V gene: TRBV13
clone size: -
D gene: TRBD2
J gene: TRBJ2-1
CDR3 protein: CASSLGLAGLSSYNEQFF
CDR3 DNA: TGTGCCAGCAGCTTAGGACTAGCGGGGTTGAGCTCCTACAATGAGCAGTTCTTC

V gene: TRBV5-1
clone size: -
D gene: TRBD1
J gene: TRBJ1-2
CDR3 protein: CASSPTGNYGYTF
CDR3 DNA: TGCGCCAGCAGTCCGACAGGGAACTATGGCTACACCTTC

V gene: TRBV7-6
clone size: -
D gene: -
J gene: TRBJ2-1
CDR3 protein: CASSLSPGRGKDNEQFF
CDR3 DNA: TGTGCCAGCAGCTTATCCCCCGGCAGGGGTAAAGACAATGAGCAGTTCTTC

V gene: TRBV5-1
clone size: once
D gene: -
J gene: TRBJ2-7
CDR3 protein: CASSLSSREYEQYF
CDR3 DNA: TGCGCCAGCAGCTTGAGTTCGCGGGAATACGAGCAGTACTTC

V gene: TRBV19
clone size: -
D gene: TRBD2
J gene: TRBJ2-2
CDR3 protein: CASSIQSGGNTGELFF
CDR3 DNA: TGTGCCAGTAGTATACAGAGCGGGGGGAACACCGGGGAGCTGTTTTTT

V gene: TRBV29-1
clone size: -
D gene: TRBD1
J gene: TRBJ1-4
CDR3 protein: CSVEGGSGGEKLFF
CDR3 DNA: TGCAGCGTTGAGGGAGGATCAGGGGGTGAAAAACTGTTTTTT

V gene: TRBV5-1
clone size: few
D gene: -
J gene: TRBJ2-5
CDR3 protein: CASGTAGAGETQYF
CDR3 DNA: TGCGCCAGCGGCACGGCGGGGGCTGGGGAGACCCAGTACTTC

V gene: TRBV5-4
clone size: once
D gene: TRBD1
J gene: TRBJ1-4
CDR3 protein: CASSLLGQGNEKLFF
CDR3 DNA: TGTGCCAGCAGCCTCTTGGGACAGGGGAATGAAAAACTGTTTTTT

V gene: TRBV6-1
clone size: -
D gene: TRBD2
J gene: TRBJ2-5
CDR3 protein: CASSETSGGAEAQYF
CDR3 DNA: TGTGCCAGCAGTGAGACTAGCGGGGGGGCCGAGGCCCAGTACTTC

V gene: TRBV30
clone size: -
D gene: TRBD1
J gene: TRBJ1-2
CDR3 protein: CAWSPSRRQGDGYTF
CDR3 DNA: TGTGCCTGGAGTCCTTCGCGCCGACAGGGGGATGGCTACACCTTC

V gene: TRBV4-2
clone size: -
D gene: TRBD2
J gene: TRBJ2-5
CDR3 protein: CASSQISGGAEETQYF
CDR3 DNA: TGTGCCAGCAGCCAGATAAGCGGGGGGGCTGAAGAGACCCAGTACTTC

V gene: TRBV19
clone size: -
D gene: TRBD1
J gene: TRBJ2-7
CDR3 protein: CASRYRGSGEQYF
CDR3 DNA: TGTGCCAGTAGATACAGGGGTTCAGGCGAGCAGTACTTC

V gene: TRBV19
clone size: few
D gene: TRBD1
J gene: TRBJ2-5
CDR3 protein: CASSDRVGETQYF
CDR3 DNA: TGTGCCAGTAGTGACAGGGTTGGAGAGACCCAGTACTTC

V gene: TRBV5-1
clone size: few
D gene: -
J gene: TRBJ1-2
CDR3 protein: CASSPEPNYGYPF
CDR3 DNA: TGCGCCAGCAGCCCGGAGCCTAACTATGGCTACCCCTTC

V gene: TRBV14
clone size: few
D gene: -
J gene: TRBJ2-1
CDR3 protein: CASSLQYEQFF
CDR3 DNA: TGTGCCAGCAGCTTACAGTATGAGCAGTTCTTC

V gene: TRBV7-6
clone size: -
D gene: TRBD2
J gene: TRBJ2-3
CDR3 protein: CASRSGTSGDLDTQYF
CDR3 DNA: TGTGCCAGCAGGTCCGGGACTAGCGGGGACTTAGATACGCAGTATTTT

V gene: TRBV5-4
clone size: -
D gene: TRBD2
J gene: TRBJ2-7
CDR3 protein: CASSLQTSATYEQYF
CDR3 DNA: TGTGCCAGCAGCCTTCAGACTAGCGCGACCTACGAGCAGTACTTC

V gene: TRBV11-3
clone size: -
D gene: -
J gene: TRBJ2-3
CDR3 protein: CASSFSTDTQYF
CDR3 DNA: TGTGCCAGCAGCTTTTCAACAGATACGCAGTATTTT

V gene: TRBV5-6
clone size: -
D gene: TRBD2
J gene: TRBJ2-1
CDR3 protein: CASTFASGGASYNEQFF
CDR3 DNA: TGTGCCAGCACCTTCGCTAGCGGGGGGGCCTCCTACAATGAGCAGTTCTTC

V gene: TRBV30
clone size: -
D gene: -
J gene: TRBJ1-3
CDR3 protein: CAWKGRETGNTIYF
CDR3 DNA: TGTGCCTGGAAGGGCAGGGAAACTGGAAACACCATATATTTT

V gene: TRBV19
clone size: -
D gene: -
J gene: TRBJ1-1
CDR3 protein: CASTSGQKDTEAFF
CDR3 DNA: TGTGCCAGTACCTCCGGACAGAAGGACACTGAAGCTTTCTTT

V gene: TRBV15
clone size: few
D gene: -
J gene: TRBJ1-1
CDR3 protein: CATSRDVQAGNTEAFF
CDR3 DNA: TGTGCCACCAGCAGAGATGTCCAGGCGGGGAACACTGAAGCTTTCTTT

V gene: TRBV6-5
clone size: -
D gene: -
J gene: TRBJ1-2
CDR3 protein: CASSIGGEGYTF
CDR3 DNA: TGTGCCAGCTCGATCGGGGGGGAGGGCTACACCTTC

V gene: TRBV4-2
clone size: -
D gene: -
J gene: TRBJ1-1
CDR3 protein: CASSQWGGGGNTEAFF
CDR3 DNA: TGTGCCAGCAGCCAATGGGGGGGAGGGGGGAACACTGAAGCTTTCTTT

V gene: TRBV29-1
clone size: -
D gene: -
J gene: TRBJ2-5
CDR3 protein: CSVVFGYQETQYF
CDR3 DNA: TGCAGCGTTGTCTTCGGGTACCAAGAGACCCAGTACTTC

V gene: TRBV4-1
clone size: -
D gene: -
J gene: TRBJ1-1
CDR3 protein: CASSPGGRRNTEAFF
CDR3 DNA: TGCGCCAGCAGCCCAGGCGGGAGACGGAACACTGAAGCTTTCTTT

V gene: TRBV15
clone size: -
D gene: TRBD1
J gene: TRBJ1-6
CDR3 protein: CATSRETGGSSYNSPLHF
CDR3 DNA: TGTGCCACCAGCAGAGAGACAGGGGGCAGCTCCTATAATTCACCCCTCCACTTT

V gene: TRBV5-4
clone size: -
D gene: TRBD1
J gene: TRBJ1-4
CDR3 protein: CASSTRQGVNEKLFF
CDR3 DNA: TGTGCCAGCAGCACACGACAGGGGGTTAATGAAAAACTGTTTTTT

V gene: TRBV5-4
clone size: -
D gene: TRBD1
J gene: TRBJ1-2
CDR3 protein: CASSSVAGGDYGYTF
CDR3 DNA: TGTGCCAGCAGCTCGGTTGCAGGGGGCGACTATGGCTACACCTTC

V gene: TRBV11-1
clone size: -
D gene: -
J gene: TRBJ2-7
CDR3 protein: CASSLSVCEQYF
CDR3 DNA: TGTGCCAGCAGCCTCTCCGTTTGCGAGCAGTACTTC

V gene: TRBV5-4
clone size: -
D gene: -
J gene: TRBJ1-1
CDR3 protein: CASSSVEVGTEAFF
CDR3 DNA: TGTGCCAGCAGCAGCGTTGAGGTCGGCACTGAAGCTTTCTTT

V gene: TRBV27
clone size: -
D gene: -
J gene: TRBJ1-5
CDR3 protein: CASSLRYLSSGARMQGRDQPQHF
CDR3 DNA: TGTGCCAGCAGTTTAAGGTATCTTTCCTCAGGGGCCCGTATGCAGGGTAGGGATCAGCCCCAGCATTTT

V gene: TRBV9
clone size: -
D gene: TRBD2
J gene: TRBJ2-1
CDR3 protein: CASSGLAGGTYNEQFF
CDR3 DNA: TGTGCCAGCAGCGGGCTAGCGGGAGGAACCTACAATGAGCAGTTCTTC

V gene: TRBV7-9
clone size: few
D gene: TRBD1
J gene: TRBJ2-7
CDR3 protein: CASSAHRGGGPEQYF
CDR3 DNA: TGTGCCAGCAGCGCCCACAGGGGCGGAGGTCCCGAGCAGTACTTC

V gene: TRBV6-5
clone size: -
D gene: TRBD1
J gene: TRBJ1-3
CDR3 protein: CASSYRGLGNTIYF
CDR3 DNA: TGTGCCAGCAGCTACAGGGGGCTTGGAAACACCATATATTTT

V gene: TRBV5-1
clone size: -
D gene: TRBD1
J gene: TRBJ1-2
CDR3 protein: CASADRGQNGYTF
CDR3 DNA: TGCGCCAGCGCTGACAGGGGGCAGAATGGCTACACCTTC

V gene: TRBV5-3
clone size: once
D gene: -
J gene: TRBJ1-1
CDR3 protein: CARSLAQGSEAFF
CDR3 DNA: TGTGCCAGAAGCTTGGCCCAGGGATCTGAAGCTTTCTTT

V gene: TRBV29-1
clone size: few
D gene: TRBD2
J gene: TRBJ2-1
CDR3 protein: CSVLAVGEQFF
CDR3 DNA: TGCAGCGTACTAGCGGTTGGTGAGCAGTTCTTC

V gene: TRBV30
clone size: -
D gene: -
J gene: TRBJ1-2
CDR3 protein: CAWSQYQMGRDYTF
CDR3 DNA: TGTGCCTGGTCTCAGTACCAAATGGGCAGGGACTACACCTTC

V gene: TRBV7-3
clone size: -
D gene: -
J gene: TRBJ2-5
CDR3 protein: CASSRTGVGETQYF
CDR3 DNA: TGTGCCAGCAGCCGAACGGGTGTCGGCGAGACCCAGTACTTC

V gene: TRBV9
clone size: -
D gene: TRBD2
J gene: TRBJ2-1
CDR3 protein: CASSFDRTSDDLVNNEQFF
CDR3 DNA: TGTGCCAGCAGCTTCGACAGGACTAGCGACGACTTAGTGAACAATGAGCAGTTCTTC

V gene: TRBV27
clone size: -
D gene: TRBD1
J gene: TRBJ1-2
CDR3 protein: CASSSPGQIYGYTF
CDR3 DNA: TGTGCCAGCAGTTCTCCGGGACAGATCTATGGCTACACCTTC